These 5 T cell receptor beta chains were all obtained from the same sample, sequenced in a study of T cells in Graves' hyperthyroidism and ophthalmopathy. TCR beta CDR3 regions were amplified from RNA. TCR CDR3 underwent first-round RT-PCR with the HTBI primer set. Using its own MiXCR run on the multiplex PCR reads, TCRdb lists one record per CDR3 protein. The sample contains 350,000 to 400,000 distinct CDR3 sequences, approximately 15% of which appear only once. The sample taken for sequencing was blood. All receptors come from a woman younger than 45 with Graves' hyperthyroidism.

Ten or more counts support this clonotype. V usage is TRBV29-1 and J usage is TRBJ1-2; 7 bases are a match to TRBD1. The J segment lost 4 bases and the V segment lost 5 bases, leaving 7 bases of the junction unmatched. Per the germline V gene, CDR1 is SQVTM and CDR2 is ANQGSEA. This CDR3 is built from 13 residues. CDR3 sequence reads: CSVTSDRSYGYTF. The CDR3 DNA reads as TGCAGCGTTACCTCGGACAGGTCCTATGGCTACACCTTC.

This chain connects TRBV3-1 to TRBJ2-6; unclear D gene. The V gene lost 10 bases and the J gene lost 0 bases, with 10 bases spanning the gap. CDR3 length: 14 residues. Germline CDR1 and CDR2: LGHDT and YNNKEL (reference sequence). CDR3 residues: CATSPGSGANVLTF. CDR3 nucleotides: TGTGCCACCTCACCGGGCTCTGGGGCCAACGTCCTGACTTTC.

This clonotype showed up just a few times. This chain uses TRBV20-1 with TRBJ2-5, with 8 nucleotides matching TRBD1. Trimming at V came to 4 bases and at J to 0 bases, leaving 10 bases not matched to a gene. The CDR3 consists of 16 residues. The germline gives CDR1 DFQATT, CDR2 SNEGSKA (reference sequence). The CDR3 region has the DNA TGCAGTGCTAAGGACCGGGACAGGACGTACCAAGAGACCCAGTACTTC. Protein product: CSAKDRDRTYQETQYF.

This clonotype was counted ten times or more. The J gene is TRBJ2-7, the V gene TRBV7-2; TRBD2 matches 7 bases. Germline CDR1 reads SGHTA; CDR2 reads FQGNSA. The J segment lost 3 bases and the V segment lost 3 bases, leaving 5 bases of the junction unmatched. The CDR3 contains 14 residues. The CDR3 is CASSFRASGYEQYF. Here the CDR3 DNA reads TGTGCCAGCAGCTTTAGGGCTAGCGGCTACGAGCAGTACTTC.

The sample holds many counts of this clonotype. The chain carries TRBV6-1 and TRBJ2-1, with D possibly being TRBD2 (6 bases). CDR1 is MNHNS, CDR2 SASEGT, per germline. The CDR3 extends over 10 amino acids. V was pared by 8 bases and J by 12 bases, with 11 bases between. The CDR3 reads CASGPGGQFF. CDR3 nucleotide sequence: TGTGCCAGCGGTCCCGGGGGGCAGTTCTTC.